This TCR beta chain comes out of a study of T-cell memory formation after mild COVID-19. The CDR3 is made up of 13 amino acids. CDR1 and CDR2 (germline): SEHNR, FQNEAQ (reference sequence). V gave up 5 bases and J gave up 8 bases, with 10 bases separating them. It was 5'RACE with constant-segment primers that produced the TCR alpha and TCR beta cDNA libraries, which carried sample barcodes and UMIs. TCRdb passed the 5' RACE reads through MiXCR, listing each CDR3 protein once. The data show roughly 370,000 distinct CDR3 sequences, with 15% to 20% seen just once and under 25% held by the top ten. Overall study results and limits: Mainly in CM and EM were contracting CD4+ clones; CD8+ were in EMRA. Cross-reactive memory appears to have joined, as suggested by some responding clones showing up in pre-infection memory. Day 15 to 85 contractors were CD4/CD8 balanced; later expanders leaned CD4+.

A note on this clonotype: Its antigen is undetermined.

Input material: PBMCs or a T cell subset sorted from them (not recorded which). The chain is built from TRBV7-9 and TRBJ1-6, with D tentatively TRBD1 (5 bases). This receptor was identified in a man in his late teens or twenties who had mild COVID-19 (a few samples of this study predate the infection). Cell type and time point are not known. The CDR3 DNA reads as TGTGCCAGCAGCCCAAGGGACGATTCACCCCTCCACTTT. As protein: CASSPRDDSPLHF.